The 22 T cell receptor beta chains listed next were all sequenced from one sample in a study of blood T cell repertoires in COVID-19. The repertoire was sequenced with immunoSEQ multiplex PCR; TCRdb's copy has only in-frame clones and lacks some. The sample includes 120,000 or so clones, nearly 90% of them seen just once. The sequencing sample was made of peripheral blood. The receptors shown here come from a human donor in a cohort sampled during active COVID-19.

This clone came up once. The chain combines TRBV10-3 with TRBJ2-5; 9 positions agree with TRBD2. The J segment lost 4 bases and the V segment lost 4 bases, leaving 1 base of the junction unmatched. CDR3 length equals 13 residues. The germline CDR1 and CDR2 sequences are ENHRY and SYGVKD. This CDR3 reads CAISATSGETQYF. In DNA form, the CDR3 reads TGTGCCATCAGTGCGACTAGCGGAGAGACCCAGTACTTC.

V usage is TRBV9 and J usage is TRBJ2-5; possibly TRBD2 for D (5 bases). Looked up from germline, CDR1 is SGDLS and CDR2 is YYNGEE. This CDR3 region has 16 residues. V lost 5 bases to trimming and J lost 4 bases, with 21 bases between them. The CDR3 sequence is CASSGGQRPVGETQYF. CDR3 DNA sequence: TGTGCCAGCAGTGGCGGGCAGCGGCCAGTAGGAGAGACCCAGTACTTC.

This clone was counted a single time. This chain uses TRBV7-9 with TRBJ1-3; 7 bases match TRBD1. V shed 1 base, J shed 3 bases, and the junction held 6 bases outside the gene matches. From germline, CDR1 is SEHNR and CDR2 FQNEAQ (reference sequence). The CDR3 extends over 16 amino acids. The CDR3 is CASSLGVGGHGNTIYF. The CDR3 DNA is TGTGCCAGCAGCTTAGGTGTAGGGGGCCATGGAAACACCATATATTTT. Supplemented by reference TRBV7-9 and TRBJ1-3, the full variable domain reads DTGVSQNPRHKITKRGQNVTFRCDPISEHNRLYWYRQTLGQGPEFLTYFQNEAQLEKSRLLSDRFSAERPKGSFSTLEIQRTEQGDSAMYLCASSLGVGGHGNTIYFGEGSWLTVV.

The genes are TRBV6-6 and TRBJ1-6, with D hard to call. There are 16 residues in the CDR3. V lost 5 bases, J lost 0 bases, and 11 bases lay in between. The germline gives CDR1 MNHNY, CDR2 SVGAGI (reference sequence). The CDR3 DNA sequence: TGTGCCAGCAGTGTGACATTGGGCTCCTATAATTCACCCCTCCACTTT. The encoded protein is CASSVTLGSYNSPLHF.

The genes are TRBV25-1 and TRBJ2-5; D perhaps matches TRBD1 (5 bases). Per germline, CDR1 MGHDK and CDR2 SYGVNS. This CDR3 has 15 amino acids. Trimming shortened V by 2 bases and J by 4 bases, and 14 bases separated the two germline ends. The CDR3 protein is CASSETARVGETQYF. In DNA, the CDR3 is TGTGCCAGCAGTGAAACAGCCAGGGTCGGAGAGACCCAGTACTTC.

The chain employs TRBV24-1 and TRBJ2-5; 8 bases are shared with TRBD2. V dropped 9 bases and J dropped 5; count of bases not matched to a gene: 7. The CDR3 has 13 amino acids. Germline loops: CDR1 KGHDR, CDR2 SFDVKD. The CDR3 spells CATSGGGGETQYF. CDR3 nucleotides: TGTGCCACCTCCGGGGGGGGTGGTGAGACCCAGTACTTC.

The V and J genes are TRBV10-3 and TRBJ2-3; TRBD2 is a possible D gene (6 bases). V was clipped by 8 bases and J by 0 bases, with 6 bases between them. The CDR3 consists of 12 residues. Germline V lookup: CDR1 ENHRY, CDR2 SYGVKD. This chain's CDR3 is CAIRGSTDTQYF. The DNA for the CDR3 is TGTGCCATCCGGGGGAGCACAGATACGCAGTATTTT.

This chain connects TRBV7-9 to TRBJ2-7; perhaps TRBD1 as D (5 bases). The V end lost 0 bases, the J end lost 0 bases, and 9 bases lay between the germline ends. The CDR3 runs to 15 residues. Germline V gene lookup returns CDR1 SEHNR and CDR2 FQNEAQ (reference sequence). CDR3 in DNA: TGTGCCAGCAGCTTAGCACAGGTCACCTCCTACGAGCAGTACTTC. Its translation is CASSLAQVTSYEQYF.

The rearrangement links TRBV6-6 to TRBJ1-5; D may be TRBD1 (5 bases). This CDR3 is built from 16 residues. Deletions cut 7 bases from V and 2 bases from J, with 18 bases between. Germline assignment: CDR1 MNHNY and CDR2 SVGAGI (reference sequence). The CDR3 nucleotides read TGTGCCAGCAAGGTCCAGGGTGGAACGGGCAATCAGCCCCAGCATTTT. This gives the protein CASKVQGGTGNQPQHF.

This clone appeared a single time. The chain couples TRBV6-2 or TRBV6-3 to TRBJ2-1; D may be TRBD2 (5 bases). The CDR3 runs 14 residues. V lost 1 base and J lost 5, with 9 bases in between. Germline CDR1 MNHEY, CDR2 SVGEGT. Here the CDR3 reads CASSYWTVHNEQFF. As DNA, the CDR3 is TGTGCCAGCAGTTACTGGACTGTCCACAATGAGCAGTTCTTC.

The CDR3 coding sequence is TGTGCCAGCAGGATAGCCGGGGCCGGGGAGCTGTTTTTT. Its translation: CASRIAGAGELFF. V usage is TRBV6-5 and J usage is TRBJ2-2; tentatively, D is TRBD2 (5 bases). The CDR3 has 13 amino acids. With 6 bases removed from V and 6 bases from J, the gap between germline ends came to 11 bases. Germline V gene data show CDR1 as MNHEY and CDR2 as SVGAGI.

Remarks on this clone: This same CDR3 is encoded by further DNA sequences in the sample. The V and J genes are TRBV6-5 and TRBJ2-7; 12 bases line up with TRBD2. The junction had 4 bases not matched to a gene; V was cut back by 8 bases and J by 2 bases. There are 14 residues in the CDR3. Germline V gene data show CDR1 as MNHEY and CDR2 as SVGAGI. CDR3 sequence (DNA): TGTGCCAGCTCCCGGACTAGCGGGGCCTACGAGCAGTACTTC. Its translation is CASSRTSGAYEQYF.

A single count supports this clone. CDR3 residues: CASSSPNNQPQHF. The DNA for the CDR3 is TGTGCCAGCAGTTCCCCCAACAATCAGCCCCAGCATTTT. The chain links TRBV28 to TRBJ1-5, with unresolved D. Germline CDR1 MDHEN, CDR2 SYDVKM. V was clipped by 4 bases and J by 3 bases, with 7 bases between them. The CDR3 contains 13 residues. The entire variable domain, with the rest obtained from reference TRBV28 and TRBJ1-5, is as follows: DVKVTQSSRYLVKRTGEKVFLECVQDMDHENMFWYRQDPGLGLRLIYFSYDVKMKEKGDIPEGYSVSREKKERFSLILESASTNQTSMYLCASSSPNNQPQHFGDGTRLSIL.

The CDR3 bases are TGTGCCAGCACTCTCCCCCCCAATGAGCAGTTCTTC. Protein product: CASTLPPNEQFF. The gene calls are TRBV2 and TRBJ2-1, with D unclear. From germline, CDR1 is SNHLY and CDR2 FYNNEI. The CDR3 contains 12 residues. Trimming left V 7 bases short and J 6 bases short, with 10 bases between. The variable domain in full, with the rest retrieved from reference TRBV2 and TRBJ2-1, is EPEVTQTPSHQVTQMGQEVILRCVPISNHLYFYWYRQILGQKVEFLVSFYNNEISEKSEIFDDQFSVERPDGSNFTLKIRSTKLEDSAMYFCASTLPPNEQFFGPGTRLTVL.

The genes are TRBV7-9 and TRBJ1-1; TRBD1 agrees at 10 bases. The V and J ends lost 1 base and 7 bases, in that order; junction bases with no gene match: 3. Germline V gives CDR1 SEHNR, CDR2 FQNEAQ (reference sequence). This CDR3 is built from 14 residues. The CDR3 DNA is TGTGCCAGCAGCTTAGACCGGACAGGGGGTGAAGCTTTCTTT. Translation gives CASSLDRTGGEAFF.

The chain joins TRBV7-3 to TRBJ2-3, with 7 bases aligning to TRBD2. V trimming: 4 bases; J trimming: 6 bases; junction bases outside the gene matches: 1. Germline V lookup: CDR1 SGHTA, CDR2 FQGTGA. The CDR3 is 12 amino acids. CDR3 sequence reads: CASSSLADTQYF. CDR3 coding DNA: TGTGCCAGCAGCTCACTAGCGGATACGCAGTATTTT.

J is TRBJ2-5 and V is TRBV6-5; D remains ambiguous. The germline V and J ends were trimmed by 2 bases and 5 bases, with 15 bases remaining between them. The CDR3 spans 15 residues. Germline V CDR1 and CDR2: MNHEY, SVGAGI. The CDR3 spells CASSYIQMTVETQYF. CDR3 DNA: TGTGCCAGCAGTTACATTCAAATGACTGTGGAGACCCAGTACTTC.

This rearrangement joins TRBV14 to TRBJ1-2, with 10 bases aligning to TRBD1. J gave up 5 bases and V 4 bases, and 7 bases lay outside the gene matches. CDR3 size: 15 residues. CDR1 is SGHDN, CDR2 FVKESK, per germline. The CDR3 here is CASSPWTGGGYGYTF. DNA for the CDR3: TGTGCCAGCAGCCCCTGGACAGGGGGAGGATATGGCTACACCTTC. Full variable domain (outside the CDR3, taken from reference TRBV14 and TRBJ1-2): EAGVTQFPSHSVIEKGQTVTLRCDPISGHDNLYWYRRVMGKEIKFLLHFVKESKQDESGMPNNRFLAERTGGTYSTLKVQPAELEDSGVYFCASSPWTGGGYGYTFGSGTRLTVV.

This rearrangement joins TRBV5-1 to TRBJ2-1; 12 bases fit TRBD2. The CDR3 has 17 residues. Looked up from germline, CDR1 is SGHRS and CDR2 is YFSETQ. The ends lost 0 bases at V and 5 bases at J; junction bases unmatched: 6. The CDR3 sequence: CASSLGLAGDRNNEQFF. CDR3 in DNA: TGCGCCAGCAGCTTGGGACTAGCGGGAGATAGGAACAATGAGCAGTTCTTC.

J is TRBJ2-3 and V is TRBV19, with D maybe TRBD1 (6 bases). Looked up from germline, CDR1 is LNHDA and CDR2 is SQIVND (reference sequence). V shed 3 bases and J shed 5 bases, with 9 bases lying between them. The CDR3 loop spans 13 amino acids. CDR3: CASSMQGGDTQYF. DNA for the CDR3: TGTGCCAGTAGTATGCAAGGGGGAGATACGCAGTATTTT.

Only one count was recorded for this clone. This chain's CDR3 is CATSRGRDRPNEQFF. The CDR3 nucleotides read TGTGCCACCAGCAGGGGTCGGGACAGACCCAATGAGCAGTTCTTC. The genes are TRBV15 and TRBJ2-1, with 7 nucleotides matching TRBD1. Germline values: CDR1 LNHNV, CDR2 YYDKDF (reference sequence). The V segment lost 3 bases and the J segment 6 bases; nucleotides outside the gene matches: 8. The CDR3 sequence is 15 residues long.

V usage is TRBV30 and J usage is TRBJ2-1; TRBD1 agrees at 7 bases. Per germline, CDR1 GTSNPN and CDR2 SVGIG (reference sequence). V lost 5 bases, J lost 4 bases, and 11 bases stayed unmatched. The CDR3 extends over 15 amino acids. In nucleotides, the CDR3 is TGTGCCTGGGACCGCCGACAGGGTCGGTACAATGAGCAGTTCTTC. Translation: CAWDRRQGRYNEQFF.